This T cell receptor (beta chain) was profiled in a study of T cell responses to AZD1222 COVID-19 vaccine. Germline CDR1 LNHNV, CDR2 YYDKDF (reference sequence). V shed 3 bases, J shed 3 bases, and the junction held 7 bases outside the gene matches. The CDR3 is 15 residues long. Assay: immunoSEQ multiplex PCR; the TCRdb copy retains only in-frame clones and omits some. Of 110,000 to 150,000 clones in the sample, around 89% were seen once. This clone appeared once. This sample comprised peripheral blood, obtained on day 0 of AZD1222 vaccination. This TCR was recovered from an adult in good health. This chain joins TRBV15 and TRBJ1-2, with 7 bases fitting TRBD1. Written as DNA, the CDR3 is TGTGCCACCAGCAGGGACCGGGACAGATACTATGGCTACACCTTC. Translating gives CATSRDRDRYYGYTF. Together with reference TRBV15 and TRBJ1-2, the CDR3 gives the full variable domain: DAMVIQNPRYQVTQFGKPVTLSCSQTLNHNVMYWYQQKSSQAPKLLFHYYDKDFNNEADTPDNFQSRRPNTSFCFLDIRSPGLGDTAMYLCATSRDRDRYYGYTFGSGTRLTVV.